The 12 T cell receptor beta chains below were found in one sample sequenced in a study of cytomegalovirus exposure and HLA in healthy donors. Primers: 60 Vbeta forward and 13 Jbeta reverse. Repertoires were generated with immunoSEQ multiplex PCR, while TCRdb's copy carries only in-frame clones and drops some. The sample consists of some 150,000 clones, roughly 76% of them appearing once. Sequences were obtained from PBMCs. Source of these receptors: a woman aged 50 to 60 in good health and CMV-seronegative.

V usage is TRBV19 and J usage is TRBJ2-7, with D possibly matching TRBD2 (5 bases). The germline gives CDR1 LNHDA, CDR2 SQIVND (reference sequence). The CDR3 loop spans 13 amino acids. V was trimmed by 6 bases and J by 7 bases, leaving 16 bases between them. The CDR3 sequence: CASSGPSRGEQYF. In DNA form, the CDR3 reads TGTGCCAGTAGCGGGCCCAGTCGGGGTGAGCAGTACTTC.

This clone was recorded a few times. The chain employs TRBV5-4 and TRBJ2-7; TRBD1 agrees at 7 bases. Germline V lookup: CDR1 SGHNT, CDR2 YYREEE (reference sequence). Trimming at V came to 3 bases and at J to 7 bases, leaving 16 bases not matched to a gene. The CDR3 covers 16 residues. CDR3 in DNA: TGTGCCAGCAGCTCTGCCCGGGACAGAGGGTTGAGAGAGCAGTACTTC. As protein: CASSSARDRGLREQYF.

As concerns this clone: Its ends do not fully match the called genes, so a read error is possible. This chain uses TRBV5-4 with TRBJ2-5; 7 bases are shared with TRBD1. CDR1 is SGHNT and CDR2 is YYREEE in the germline V gene (reference sequence). There are 15 residues in the CDR3. The CDR3: CASSKWTGAKETHYF. Here the CDR3 DNA reads TGTGCCAGCAGCAAGTGGACAGGCGCGAAAGAGACCCATTACTTC.

The V gene is TRBV7-9, the J gene TRBJ2-7, with 9 bases matching TRBD1. V was clipped by 4 bases and J by 4 bases; unmatched bases: 5. CDR1 and CDR2 from the germline V gene are SEHNR and FQNEAQ (reference sequence). The CDR3 covers 14 residues. CDR3 loop: CASSWAGQGYEQYF. The DNA for the CDR3 is TGTGCCAGCAGCTGGGCCGGACAGGGGTACGAGCAGTACTTC.

The CDR3 sequence: CASLEDARNNYGYTF. The CDR3 nucleotides are TGTGCCAGTTTGGAGGACGCACGAAATAACTATGGCTACACCTTC. The chain employs TRBV28 and TRBJ1-2; D gene uncertain. The germline V gene encodes CDR1 MDHEN and CDR2 SYDVKM. This CDR3 comprises 15 residues. V shed 9 bases and J shed 1 base, with 18 bases lying between them.

The gene calls are TRBV2 and TRBJ1-5, with 7 bases matching TRBD1. Germline CDR1 reads SNHLY; CDR2 reads FYNNEI. The CDR3 loop spans 16 amino acids. V lost 5 bases to trimming and J lost 1 base; unmatched junction nucleotides: 8. The CDR3: CASSPQGPRSNQPQHF. CDR3 sequence (DNA): TGTGCCAGCAGTCCACAGGGGCCGCGGAGCAATCAGCCCCAGCATTTT.

The V gene is TRBV9, the J gene TRBJ1-2, with D unclear. The germline gives CDR1 SGDLS, CDR2 YYNGEE. Trimming pared 0 bases from V and 3 bases from J, leaving 6 bases between. This CDR3 has 13 residues. CDR3 bases: TGTGCCAGCAGCGTAGTAGAAGACTATGGCTACACCTTC. Its protein product is CASSVVEDYGYTF.

The count of this clone is one. This chain links TRBV13 with TRBJ2-1, with 8 bases aligning to TRBD1. V was pared by 5 bases and J by 6 bases, with 9 bases of the junction left unmatched. This CDR3 region has 15 residues. Germline V CDR1 and CDR2: PRHDT, FYEKMQ (reference sequence). In DNA, the CDR3 is TGTGCCAGCAGCCAGACAGGGGCTTGGGTCAATGAGCAGTTCTTC. It specifies CASSQTGAWVNEQFF. Supplemented by reference TRBV13 and TRBJ2-1, the full variable domain reads AAGVIQSPRHLIKEKRETATLKCYPIPRHDTVYWYQQGPGQDPQFLISFYEKMQSDKGSIPDRFSAQQFSDYHSELNMSSLELGDSALYFCASSQTGAWVNEQFFGPGTRLTVL.

The chain has TRBV9 and TRBJ2-3; maybe TRBD2 (5 bases). CDR1 and CDR2 (germline): SGDLS, YYNGEE. Trimming stripped 0 bases from V and 2 bases from J, with 13 bases between. The CDR3 consists of 16 residues. The CDR3 sequence: CASSVGPSSFTDTQYF. Written as DNA, the CDR3 is TGTGCCAGCAGCGTAGGCCCTAGCTCCTTCACAGATACGCAGTATTTT.

Only a few counts were recorded for this clone. This chain uses TRBV27 with TRBJ2-7; 8 positions agree with TRBD1. The germline V gene has CDR1 MNHEY and CDR2 SMNVEV (reference sequence). CDR3 length: 16 amino acids. With 8 bases clipped from V and 0 bases from J, the junction kept 12 bases outside the gene matches. The CDR3 nucleotides are TGTGCCAGCTCCTCGTTGCCGGGACAGGACTCCTACGAGCAGTACTTC. Protein: CASSSLPGQDSYEQYF.

A single count supports this clone. The CDR3 coding sequence is TGTGCCAGCGGGCGGGGTTCCTACGAGCAGTACTTC. Its translation is CASGRGSYEQYF. The rearrangement joins TRBV2 to TRBJ2-7, with D tentatively TRBD2 (6 bases). This CDR3 has 12 amino acids. The germline gives CDR1 SNHLY, CDR2 FYNNEI. Trimming left V 8 bases short and J 1 base short, with 9 bases between.

The rearrangement joins TRBV5-1 to TRBJ2-7; a possible D gene is TRBD1 (5 bases). The CDR3 length is 14 residues. Germline-derived CDR1 and CDR2 are SGHRS and YFSETQ. V was pared by 0 bases and J by 3 bases, with 10 bases between. Here the CDR3 DNA reads TGCGCCAGCAGCTTGGAGGCAGGGCGCTACGAGCAGTACTTC. Protein product: CASSLEAGRYEQYF.